Presented here are 8 T cell receptor beta chains from one specimen sequenced in a study of T cells in Graves' hyperthyroidism and ophthalmopathy. The source material, RNA transcripts, was used to amplify TCR beta CDR3 regions. The primer set for the first-round RT-PCR of the TCR CDR3 was HTBI. Using its own MiXCR run on the multiplex PCR reads, TCRdb lists one record per CDR3 protein. The table lists roughly 660,000 distinct CDR3 sequences, around a sixth of them singletons. The source material was blood. These receptors originate from a middle-aged man with Graves' hyperthyroidism.

There are many counts of this clonotype. The chain has TRBV28 and TRBJ1-1; D is perhaps TRBD1 (6 bases). CDR3 length equals 18 residues. Germline values: CDR1 MDHEN, CDR2 SYDVKM. V was trimmed by 4 bases and J by 0 bases, leaving 21 bases between them. The CDR3 sequence is CASSSSIIGQRLNTEAFF. The CDR3 DNA follows: TGTGCCAGCAGTTCTAGCATTATCGGACAGAGACTGAACACTGAAGCTTTCTTT.

This clonotype was observed many times. The V gene is TRBV12-3 or TRBV12-4, the J gene TRBJ2-7; no clear D gene. V was shortened by 2 bases and J by 0 bases, with 11 bases between the two germline ends. This CDR3 region has 15 residues. CDR3 DNA: TGTGCCAGCAGTTTATGGGGTGGCAGCTCCTACGAGCAGTACTTC. This sequence encodes CASSLWGGSSYEQYF.

This clonotype was recorded many times. V and J are TRBV27 and TRBJ1-2, with D possibly TRBD1 on 5 matching bases. The V gene lost 6 bases and the J gene lost 6 bases, with 14 bases spanning the gap. CDR1 and CDR2 (germline): MNHEY, SMNVEV (reference sequence). CDR3 length: 13 residues. CDR3 sequence reads: CASSLARANGYTF. In DNA, the CDR3 is TGTGCCAGCAGCCTCGCCAGGGCTAATGGCTACACCTTC.

CDR3 sequence: CASRSERDRQPQHF. CDR3 coding DNA: TGTGCCAGCAGAAGCGAGAGGGACCGCCAGCCCCAGCATTTT. The rearrangement uses TRBV2 and TRBJ1-5, with D possibly TRBD1 on 5 matching bases. V dropped 6 bases and J dropped 7 bases, with 16 bases sitting between them. CDR1 is SNHLY, CDR2 FYNNEI, per germline. CDR3 length equals 14 residues.

This clonotype appeared many times. The V and J genes are TRBV6-2 or TRBV6-3 and TRBJ2-2; TRBD1 matches 12 bases. The CDR3 loop spans 14 amino acids. Per the germline V gene, CDR1 is MNHEY and CDR2 is SVGEGT. Trimming at V came to 7 bases and at J to 4 bases, leaving 1 base not matched to a gene. In DNA, the CDR3 is TGTGCCAGCACGGGACAGGGGGCCACCGGGGAGCTGTTTTTT. Encoded protein: CASTGQGATGELFF.

In this sample, this clonotype turned up many times. V gene TRBV10-3 combines with J gene TRBJ1-1; maybe TRBD1 (6 bases). V lost 6 bases to trimming and J lost 1 base, with 12 bases between them. The CDR3 has 14 amino acids. The germline V gene encodes CDR1 ENHRY and CDR2 SYGVKD. CDR3 region: CAISRDTQNTEAFF. The CDR3 DNA reads as TGTGCCATCAGCCGGGACACCCAGAACACTGAAGCTTTCTTT.

In this sample, this clonotype turned up a few times. This chain connects TRBV2 to TRBJ1-5; D call uncertain. The ends were cut back, 1 base at V and 2 bases at J, with 12 bases in the middle. This CDR3 is built from 16 residues. CDR1 is SNHLY, CDR2 FYNNEI, per germline. This chain's CDR3 is CASSEEASRGNQPQHF. The DNA for the CDR3 is TGTGCCAGCAGTGAAGAGGCAAGTAGGGGCAATCAGCCCCAGCATTTT.

The chain links TRBV7-9 to TRBJ2-5; no definite D call. V gave up 6 bases and J gave up 5 bases, with 13 bases separating them. The length of the CDR3 is 13 residues. Germline V gene sequence: CDR1 SEHNR, CDR2 FQNEAQ (reference sequence). The CDR3 loop reads CASRASIGETQYF. In DNA form, the CDR3 reads TGTGCCAGCAGGGCCTCAATCGGGGAGACCCAGTACTTC. Full variable domain (rest looked up from reference TRBV7-9 and TRBJ2-5): DTGVSQNPRHKITKRGQNVTFRCDPISEHNRLYWYRQTLGQGPEFLTYFQNEAQLEKSRLLSDRFSAERPKGSFSTLEIQRTEQGDSAMYLCASRASIGETQYFGPGTRLLVL.